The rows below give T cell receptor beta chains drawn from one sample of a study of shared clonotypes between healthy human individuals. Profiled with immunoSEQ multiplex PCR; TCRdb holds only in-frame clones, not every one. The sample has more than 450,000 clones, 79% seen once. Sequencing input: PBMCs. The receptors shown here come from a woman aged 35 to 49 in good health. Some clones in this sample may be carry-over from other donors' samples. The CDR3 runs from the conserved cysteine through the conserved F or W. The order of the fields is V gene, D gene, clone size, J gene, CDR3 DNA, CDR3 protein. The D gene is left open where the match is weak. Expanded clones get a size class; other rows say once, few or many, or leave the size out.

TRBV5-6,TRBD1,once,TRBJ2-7,TGTGCCAGCAGCTGGGGTTTGGGACAGGGTACAGTGCAGTACTTC,CASSWGLGQGTVQYF
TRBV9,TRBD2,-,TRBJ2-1,TGTGCCAGCAGCGTAGGAGCGGGAGAAGGCGAGCAGTTCTTC,CASSVGAGEGEQFF
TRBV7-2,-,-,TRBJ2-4,TGTGCCAGCAGCCCCCAACCGCTAGCCAAAAACATTCAGTACTTC,CASSPQPLAKNIQYF
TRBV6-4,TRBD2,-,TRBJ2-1,TGTGCCAGCAGCCCCGGGACTAGGCAAAGCGATGAGCAGTTCTTC,CASSPGTRQSDEQFF
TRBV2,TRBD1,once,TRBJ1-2,TGTGCCTCTTGGACAGGGGGCGACTATGGCTACACCTTC,CASWTGGDYGYTF
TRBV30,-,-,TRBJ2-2,TGTGCCTGGAGTGTAGGGGGACTGCTCACCGGGGAGCTGTTTTTT,CAWSVGGLLTGELFF
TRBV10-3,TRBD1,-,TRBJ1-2,TGTGCCATCAGTGAAGGACAGGATGGCTACACCTTC,CAISEGQDGYTF
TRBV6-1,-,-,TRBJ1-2,TGTGCCAGCAGAGAGGGCCACCAGCGGGTCTATGGCTACACCTTC,CASREGHQRVYGYTF
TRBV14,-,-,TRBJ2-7,TGTGCCAGCAGCCAAGGTATCGAATCGGGCGAGCAGTACTTC,CASSQGIESGEQYF
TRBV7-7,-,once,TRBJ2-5,TGTGCTAGCAGCCGCGGTATCCAAGAGACCCAGTACTTC,CASSRGIQETQYF
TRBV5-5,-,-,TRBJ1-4,TGTGCCAGCAGCTTGTTTGCAACTAATGAAAAACTGTTTTTT,CASSLFATNEKLFF
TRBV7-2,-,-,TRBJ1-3,TGTGCCAGCAGCTTAGGCAGAGCTGGAAACACCATATATTTT,CASSLGRAGNTIYF